A single sample is the source of the 9 T cell receptor beta chains below, sequenced in a study of blood T cell repertoires in COVID-19. Assay used: immunoSEQ multiplex PCR; TCRdb lists only in-frame clones, some missing. This table holds some 170,000 clones, 85% to 95% found once. Sequencing was done on a sample of peripheral blood. These receptors all stem from a woman in her sixties or seventies with COVID-19, enrolled during active disease.

The rearrangement joins TRBV19 to TRBJ1-6; 9 bases match TRBD1. The junction had 20 bases not matched to a gene; V was cut back by 5 bases and J by 15 bases. The germline V gene encodes CDR1 LNHDA and CDR2 SQIVND (reference sequence). CDR3 length equals 17 residues. This chain's CDR3 is CASSPRTLRDRALYLHF. CDR3 coding DNA: TGTGCCAGTAGTCCGCGCACCCTCCGGGACAGGGCTCTTTACCTCCACTTT.

The chain recombines TRBV5-4 with TRBJ2-3; TRBD1 might be the D (6 bases). The V gene's germline CDR1 is SGHNT and CDR2 YYREEE (reference sequence). The CDR3 is 17 residues long. The V gene lost 4 bases and the J gene lost 1 base, with 19 bases spanning the gap. The CDR3, as DNA: TGTGCCAGCAGCCCACACCCTGCAGGGGACCGCACAGATACGCAGTATTTT. It translates to CASSPHPAGDRTDTQYF.

This clone was picked up one time. The CDR3 reads CASSKGTPSGDNSPLHF. The CDR3, as DNA: TGTGCCAGCTCAAAAGGGACACCCTCTGGGGATAATTCACCCCTCCACTTT. This chain uses TRBV18 with TRBJ1-6; TRBD1 is a possible D gene (6 bases). The germline V gene encodes CDR1 KGHSH and CDR2 LQKENI. The CDR3 runs to 17 residues. V lost 5 bases to trimming and J lost 5 bases, with 19 bases between them.

The chain is built from TRBV4-2 and TRBJ2-7; D unresolved. From germline, CDR1 is LGHNA and CDR2 YNFKEQ. Trimming took 0 bases from V and 1 from J, leaving 13 bases between them. This CDR3 has 16 amino acids. CDR3 bases: TGTGCCAGCAGCCAAGAGTGGCCGCCGGAGTCCTACGAGCAGTACTTC. Translating gives CASSQEWPPESYEQYF.

CDR3: CASKRTGLSYEQYF. CDR3 DNA sequence: TGTGCCAGTAAAAGGACAGGCCTCTCCTACGAGCAGTACTTC. V gene TRBV19 combines with J gene TRBJ2-7; 7 nucleotides match TRBD1. The CDR3 length is 14 residues. Germline CDR1 and CDR2: LNHDA and SQIVND (reference sequence). V dropped 7 bases and J dropped 0; count of bases not matched to a gene: 6.

The chain uses TRBV18 and TRBJ1-4; 12 bases map to TRBD1. With V trimmed by 4 bases and J by 3 bases, 6 bases remained unmatched. This CDR3 comprises 17 residues. Per the germline V gene, CDR1 is KGHSH and CDR2 is LQKENI. The DNA for the CDR3 is TGTGCCAGCTCACAAACAAGGGACAGGGGGCCTAATGAAAAACTGTTTTTT. Its translation is CASSQTRDRGPNEKLFF.

This chain joins TRBV7-3 and TRBJ1-6; 11 bases map to TRBD1. J lost 10 bases, V lost 2 bases, and 7 bases had no gene match. Germline CDR1 SGHTA, CDR2 FQGTGA. The CDR3 length is 16 residues. This chain's CDR3 is CASSLLPGTGGSPLHF. In DNA form, the CDR3 reads TGTGCCAGCAGCTTATTGCCCGGGACAGGGGGATCACCCCTCCACTTT.

The chain links TRBV5-1 to TRBJ1-4, with 7 bases lining up with TRBD1. The J segment lost 6 bases and the V segment lost 6 bases, leaving 8 bases of the junction unmatched. The CDR3 spans 14 residues. The V gene's germline CDR1 is SGHRS and CDR2 YFSETQ. CDR3 sequence: CASNPSGQDEKLFF. The CDR3 nucleotides read TGCGCCAGCAACCCCTCAGGACAGGATGAAAAACTGTTTTTT.

The table lists this clone with a count of one. V and J are TRBV15 and TRBJ1-1, with D possibly being TRBD1 (6 bases). The CDR3 length is 13 residues. The ends were cut back, 5 bases at V and 3 bases at J, with 10 bases in the middle. CDR1 and CDR2 from the germline V gene are LNHNV and YYDKDF (reference sequence). DNA of the CDR3: TGTGCCACCAGCCTGGGGGCAGACACTGAAGCTTTCTTT. Its protein is CATSLGADTEAFF.